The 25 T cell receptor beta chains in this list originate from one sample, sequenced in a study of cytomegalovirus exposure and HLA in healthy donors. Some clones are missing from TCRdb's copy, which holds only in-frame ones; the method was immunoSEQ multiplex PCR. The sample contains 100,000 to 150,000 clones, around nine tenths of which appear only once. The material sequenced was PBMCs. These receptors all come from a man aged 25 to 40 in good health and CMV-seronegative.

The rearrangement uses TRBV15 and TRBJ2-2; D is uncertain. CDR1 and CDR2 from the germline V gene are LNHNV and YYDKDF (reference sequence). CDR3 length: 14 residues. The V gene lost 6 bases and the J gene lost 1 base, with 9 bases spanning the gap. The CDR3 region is CATSERRNTGELFF. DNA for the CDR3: TGTGCCACCAGTGAACGGAGGAACACCGGGGAGCTGTTTTTT. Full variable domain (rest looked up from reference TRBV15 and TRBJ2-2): DAMVIQNPRYQVTQFGKPVTLSCSQTLNHNVMYWYQQKSSQAPKLLFHYYDKDFNNEADTPDNFQSRRPNTSFCFLDIRSPGLGDTAMYLCATSERRNTGELFFGEGSRLTVL.

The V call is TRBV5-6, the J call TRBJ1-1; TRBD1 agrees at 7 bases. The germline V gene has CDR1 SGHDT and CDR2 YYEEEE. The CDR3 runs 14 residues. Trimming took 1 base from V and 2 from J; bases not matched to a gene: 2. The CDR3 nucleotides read TGTGCCAGCAGCTTGATAGGGGGCAACACTGAAGCTTTCTTT. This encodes CASSLIGGNTEAFF.

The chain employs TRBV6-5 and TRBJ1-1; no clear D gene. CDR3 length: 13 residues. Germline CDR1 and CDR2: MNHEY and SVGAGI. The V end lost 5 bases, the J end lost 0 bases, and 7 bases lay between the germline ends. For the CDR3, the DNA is TGTGCCAGCAGTCAGGACTTGAACACTGAAGCTTTCTTT. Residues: CASSQDLNTEAFF.

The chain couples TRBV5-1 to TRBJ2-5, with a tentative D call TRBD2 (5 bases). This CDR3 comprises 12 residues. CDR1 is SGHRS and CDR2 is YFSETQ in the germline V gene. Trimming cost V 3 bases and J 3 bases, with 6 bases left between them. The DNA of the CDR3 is TGCGCCAGCAGCTCGGGAAAAGAGACCCAGTACTTC. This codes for CASSSGKETQYF. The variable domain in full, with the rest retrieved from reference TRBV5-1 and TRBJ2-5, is KAGVTQTPRYLIKTRGQQVTLSCSPISGHRSVSWYQQTPGQGLQFLFEYFSETQRNKGNFPGRFSGRQFSNSRSEMNVSTLELGDSALYLCASSSGKETQYFGPGTRLLVL.

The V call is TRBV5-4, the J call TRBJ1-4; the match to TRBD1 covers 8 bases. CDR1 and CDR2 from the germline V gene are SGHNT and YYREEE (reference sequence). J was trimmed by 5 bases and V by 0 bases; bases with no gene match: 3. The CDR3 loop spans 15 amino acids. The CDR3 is CASSLEDRANEKLFF. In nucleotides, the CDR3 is TGTGCCAGCAGCTTGGAGGACAGGGCCAATGAAAAACTGTTTTTT.

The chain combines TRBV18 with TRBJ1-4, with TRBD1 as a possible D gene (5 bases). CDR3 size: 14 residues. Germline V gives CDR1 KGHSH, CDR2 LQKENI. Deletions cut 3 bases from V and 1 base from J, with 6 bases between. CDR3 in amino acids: CASSPQGTNEKLFF. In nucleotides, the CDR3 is TGTGCCAGCTCACCCCAGGGAACTAATGAAAAACTGTTTTTT.

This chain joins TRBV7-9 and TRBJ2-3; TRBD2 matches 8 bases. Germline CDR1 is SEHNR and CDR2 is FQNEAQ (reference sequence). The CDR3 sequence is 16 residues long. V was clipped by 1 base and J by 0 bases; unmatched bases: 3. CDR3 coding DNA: TGTGCCAGCAGCTTAGTAGCTAGCGGGAGCACAGATACGCAGTATTTT. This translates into CASSLVASGSTDTQYF.

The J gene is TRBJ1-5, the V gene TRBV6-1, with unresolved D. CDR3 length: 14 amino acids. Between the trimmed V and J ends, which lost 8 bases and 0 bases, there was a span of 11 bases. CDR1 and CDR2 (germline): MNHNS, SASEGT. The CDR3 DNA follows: TGTGCCAGCGCGAGGGTTAATAGCAATCAGCCCCAGCATTTT. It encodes CASARVNSNQPQHF.

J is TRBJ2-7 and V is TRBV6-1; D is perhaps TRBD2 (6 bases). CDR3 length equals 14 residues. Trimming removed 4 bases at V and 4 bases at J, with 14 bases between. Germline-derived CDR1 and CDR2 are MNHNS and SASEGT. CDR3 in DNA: TGTGCCAGCAGTGCGTCCGGGAGAGCGTACGAGCAGTACTTC. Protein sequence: CASSASGRAYEQYF.

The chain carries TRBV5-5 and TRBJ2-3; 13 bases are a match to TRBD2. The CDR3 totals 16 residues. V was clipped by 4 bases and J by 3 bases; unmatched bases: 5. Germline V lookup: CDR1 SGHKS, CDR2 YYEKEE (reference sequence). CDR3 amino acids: CASSSGLAGATDTQYF. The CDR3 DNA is TGTGCCAGCAGCAGTGGACTAGCGGGAGCGACAGATACGCAGTATTTT.

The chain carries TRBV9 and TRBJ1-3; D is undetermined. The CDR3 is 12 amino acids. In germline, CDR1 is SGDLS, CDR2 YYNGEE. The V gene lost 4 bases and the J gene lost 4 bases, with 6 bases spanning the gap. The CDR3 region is CASSYQGNTIYF. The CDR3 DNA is TGTGCCAGCAGCTACCAGGGAAACACCATATATTTT.

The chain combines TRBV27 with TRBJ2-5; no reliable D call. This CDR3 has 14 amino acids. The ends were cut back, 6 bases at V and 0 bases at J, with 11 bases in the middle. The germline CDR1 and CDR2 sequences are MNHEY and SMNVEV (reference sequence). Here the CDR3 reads CASSRSRNQETQYF. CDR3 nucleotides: TGTGCCAGCAGCCGGAGTAGAAACCAAGAGACCCAGTACTTC.

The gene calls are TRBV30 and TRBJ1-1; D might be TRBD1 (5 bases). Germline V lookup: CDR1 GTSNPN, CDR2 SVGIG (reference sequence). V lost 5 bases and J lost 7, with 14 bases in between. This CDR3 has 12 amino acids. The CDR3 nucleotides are TGTGCCTGGTCCTACAGGTGGGATGAAGCTTTCTTT. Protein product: CAWSYRWDEAFF. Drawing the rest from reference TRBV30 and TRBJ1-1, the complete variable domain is SQTIHQWPATLVQPVGSPLSLECTVEGTSNPNLYWYRQAAGRGLQLLFYSVGIGQISSEVPQNLSASRPQDRQFILSSKKLLLSDSGFYLCAWSYRWDEAFFGQGTRLTVV.

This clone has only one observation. The CDR3: CASRRSGTGVAENTGELFF. The CDR3 DNA reads TGTGCCAGCCGCCGATCCGGGACAGGGGTAGCGGAGAACACCGGGGAGCTGTTTTTT. The chain links TRBV7-2 to TRBJ2-2; TRBD1 aligns across 10 bases. V was pared by 8 bases and J by 1 base, with 16 bases of the junction left unmatched. The germline V gene has CDR1 SGHTA and CDR2 FQGNSA. This CDR3 is 19 amino acids long.

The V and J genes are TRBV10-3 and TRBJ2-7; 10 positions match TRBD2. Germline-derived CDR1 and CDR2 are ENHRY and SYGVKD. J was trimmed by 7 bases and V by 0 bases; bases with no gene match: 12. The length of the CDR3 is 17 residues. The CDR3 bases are TGTGCCATCAGTGAGTCGTTAGCTAGCGGGAGATCAGATGAGCAGTACTTC. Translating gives CAISESLASGRSDEQYF.

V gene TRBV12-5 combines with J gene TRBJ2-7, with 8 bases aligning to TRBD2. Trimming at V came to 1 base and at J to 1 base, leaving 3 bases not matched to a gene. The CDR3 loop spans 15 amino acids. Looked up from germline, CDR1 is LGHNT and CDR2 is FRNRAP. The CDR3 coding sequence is TGTGCTAGTGGTTTGGCGGGAGGGCCTTCCTACGAGCAGTACTTC. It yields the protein CASGLAGGPSYEQYF.

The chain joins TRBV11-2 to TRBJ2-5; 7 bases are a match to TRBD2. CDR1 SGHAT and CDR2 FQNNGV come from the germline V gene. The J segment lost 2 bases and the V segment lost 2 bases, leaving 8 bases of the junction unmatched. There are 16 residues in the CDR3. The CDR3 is CASSLLAGARQETQYF. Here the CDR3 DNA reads TGTGCCAGCAGCTTATTGGCGGGAGCTCGTCAAGAGACCCAGTACTTC.

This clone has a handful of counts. CDR3 in amino acids: CATSRDPRVRGYTF. CDR3 bases: TGTGCCACCAGCAGAGATCCCAGGGTTCGTGGCTACACCTTC. The rearrangement links TRBV15 to TRBJ1-2, with D maybe TRBD1 (5 bases). Germline loops: CDR1 LNHNV, CDR2 YYDKDF (reference sequence). Trimming took off 0 bases at V and 7 bases at J, with 12 bases between the two ends. The CDR3 contains 14 residues.

The CDR3 protein is CASSYGRERGYTF. The CDR3 DNA sequence: TGTGCCAGCAGCTACGGGCGGGAACGTGGCTACACCTTC. The chain uses TRBV7-2 and TRBJ1-2; D is unclear. Germline V gene sequence: CDR1 SGHTA, CDR2 FQGNSA. The ends were cut back, 4 bases at V and 7 bases at J, with 13 bases in the middle. The CDR3 length is 13 residues.

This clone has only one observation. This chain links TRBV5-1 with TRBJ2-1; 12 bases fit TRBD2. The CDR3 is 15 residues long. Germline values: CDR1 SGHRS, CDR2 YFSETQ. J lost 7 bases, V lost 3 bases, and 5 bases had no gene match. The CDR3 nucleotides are TGCGCCAGCAGCTCTAGCGGGGGGGTGTGGAATGAGCAGTTCTTC. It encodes CASSSSGGVWNEQFF.

The CDR3 region is CASSERGSSYGYTF. The DNA for the CDR3 is TGTGCCAGCAGTGAACGGGGGTCCTCCTATGGCTACACCTTC. V and J are TRBV2 and TRBJ1-2; maybe TRBD1 (5 bases). Trimming left V 2 bases short and J 4 bases short, with 11 bases between. CDR1 is SNHLY, CDR2 FYNNEI, per germline. The CDR3 consists of 14 residues.

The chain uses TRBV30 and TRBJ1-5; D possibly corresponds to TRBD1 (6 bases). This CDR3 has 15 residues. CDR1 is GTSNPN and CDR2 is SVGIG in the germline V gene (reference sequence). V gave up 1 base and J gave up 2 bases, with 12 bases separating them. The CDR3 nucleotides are TGTGCCTGGAGTGCAGGGGTCGTGGGCAATCAGCCCCAGCATTTT. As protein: CAWSAGVVGNQPQHF.

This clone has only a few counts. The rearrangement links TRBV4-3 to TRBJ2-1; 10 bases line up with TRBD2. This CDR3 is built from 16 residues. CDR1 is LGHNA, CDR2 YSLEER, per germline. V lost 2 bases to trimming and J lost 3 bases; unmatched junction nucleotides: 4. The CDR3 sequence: CASSQNLAGDYNEQFF. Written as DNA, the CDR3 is TGCGCCAGCAGCCAAAACCTAGCGGGAGACTACAATGAGCAGTTCTTC.

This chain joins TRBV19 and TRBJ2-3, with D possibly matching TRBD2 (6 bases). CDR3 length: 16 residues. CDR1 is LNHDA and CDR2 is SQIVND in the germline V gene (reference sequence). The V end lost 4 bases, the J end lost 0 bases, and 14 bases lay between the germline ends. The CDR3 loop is CASSRATSSSTDTQYF. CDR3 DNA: TGTGCCAGTAGTAGGGCGACTAGTTCGAGCACAGATACGCAGTATTTT.

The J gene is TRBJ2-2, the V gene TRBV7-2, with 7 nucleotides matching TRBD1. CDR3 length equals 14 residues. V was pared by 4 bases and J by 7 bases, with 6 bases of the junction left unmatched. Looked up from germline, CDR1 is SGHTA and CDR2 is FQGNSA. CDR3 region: CASSSGTAGGELFF. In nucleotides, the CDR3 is TGTGCCAGCAGCTCCGGGACAGCTGGCGGGGAGCTGTTTTTT.